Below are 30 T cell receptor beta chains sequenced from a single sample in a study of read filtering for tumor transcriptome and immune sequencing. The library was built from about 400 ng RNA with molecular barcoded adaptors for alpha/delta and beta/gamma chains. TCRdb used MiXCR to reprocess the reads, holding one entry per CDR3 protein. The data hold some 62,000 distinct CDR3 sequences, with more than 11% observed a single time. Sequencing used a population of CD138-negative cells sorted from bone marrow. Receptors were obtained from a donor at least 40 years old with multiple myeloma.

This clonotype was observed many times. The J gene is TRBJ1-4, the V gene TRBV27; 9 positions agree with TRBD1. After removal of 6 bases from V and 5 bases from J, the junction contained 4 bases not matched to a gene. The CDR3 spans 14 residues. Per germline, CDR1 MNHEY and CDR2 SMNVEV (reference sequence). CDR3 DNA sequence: TGTGCCAGCAGACCCGGGACAGGGAATGAAAAACTGTTTTTT. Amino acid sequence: CASRPGTGNEKLFF.

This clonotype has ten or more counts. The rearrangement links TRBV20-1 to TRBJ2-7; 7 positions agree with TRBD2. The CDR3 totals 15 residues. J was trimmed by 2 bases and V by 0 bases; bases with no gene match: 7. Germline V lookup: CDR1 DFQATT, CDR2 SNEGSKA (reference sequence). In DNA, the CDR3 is TGCAGTGCTAGAGAGGGGGAGCGGGAAGCCTACGAGCAGTACTTC. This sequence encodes CSAREGEREAYEQYF.

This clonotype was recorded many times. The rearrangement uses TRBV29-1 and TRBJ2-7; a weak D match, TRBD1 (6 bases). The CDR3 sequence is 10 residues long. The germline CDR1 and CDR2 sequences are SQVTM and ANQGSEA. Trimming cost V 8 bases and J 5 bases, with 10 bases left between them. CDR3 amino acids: CSIRQDEQYF. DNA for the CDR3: TGCAGCATCAGACAGGACGAGCAGTACTTC.

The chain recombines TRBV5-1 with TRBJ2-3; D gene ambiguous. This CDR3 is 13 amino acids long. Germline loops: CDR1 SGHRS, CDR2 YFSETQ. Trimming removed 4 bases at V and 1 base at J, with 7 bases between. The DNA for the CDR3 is TGCGCCAGCAGCCCTATCGGCACAGATACGCAGTATTTT. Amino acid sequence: CASSPIGTDTQYF.

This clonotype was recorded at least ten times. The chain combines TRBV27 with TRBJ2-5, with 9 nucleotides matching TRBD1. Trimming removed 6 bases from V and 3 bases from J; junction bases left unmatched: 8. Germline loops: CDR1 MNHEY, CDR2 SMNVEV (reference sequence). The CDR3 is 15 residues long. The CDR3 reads CASRRTGDREETQYF. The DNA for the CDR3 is TGTGCCAGCAGGCGGACAGGGGATAGGGAAGAGACCCAGTACTTC.

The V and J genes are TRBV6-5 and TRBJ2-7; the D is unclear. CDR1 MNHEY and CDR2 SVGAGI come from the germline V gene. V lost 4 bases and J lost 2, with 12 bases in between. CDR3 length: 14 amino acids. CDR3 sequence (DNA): TGTGCCAGCAGTTTCGCGCCGGGCACCTACGAGCAGTACTTC. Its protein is CASSFAPGTYEQYF.

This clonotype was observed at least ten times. CDR3 region: CASSWALGPNEQFF. The CDR3 region has the DNA TGTGCCAGCAGTTGGGCACTCGGCCCCAATGAGCAGTTCTTC. This chain uses TRBV12-3 or TRBV12-4 with TRBJ2-1; the D is unclear. The CDR3 has 14 residues. With 4 bases removed from V and 6 bases from J, the gap between germline ends came to 13 bases.

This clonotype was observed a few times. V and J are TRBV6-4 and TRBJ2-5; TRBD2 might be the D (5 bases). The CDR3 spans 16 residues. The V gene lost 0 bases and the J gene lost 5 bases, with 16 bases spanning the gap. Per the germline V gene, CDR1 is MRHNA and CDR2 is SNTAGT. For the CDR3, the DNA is TGTGCCAGCAGTGACTCCCCGACTGGGGAGAGGGAGACCCAGTACTTC. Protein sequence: CASSDSPTGERETQYF.

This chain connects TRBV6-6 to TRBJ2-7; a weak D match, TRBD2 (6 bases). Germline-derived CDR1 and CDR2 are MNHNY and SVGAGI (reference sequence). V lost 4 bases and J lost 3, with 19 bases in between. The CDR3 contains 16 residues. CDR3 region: CASSSHLGRGVYEQYF. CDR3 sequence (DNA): TGTGCCAGCAGTTCCCATCTTGGGCGGGGAGTCTACGAGCAGTACTTC.

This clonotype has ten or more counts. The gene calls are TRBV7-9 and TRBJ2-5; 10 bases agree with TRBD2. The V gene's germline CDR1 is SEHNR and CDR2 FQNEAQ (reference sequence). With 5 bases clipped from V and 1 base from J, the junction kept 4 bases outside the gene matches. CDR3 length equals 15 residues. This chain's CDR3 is CASSERTSGQETQYF. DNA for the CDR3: TGTGCCAGCAGCGAGAGGACTAGCGGCCAAGAGACCCAGTACTTC.

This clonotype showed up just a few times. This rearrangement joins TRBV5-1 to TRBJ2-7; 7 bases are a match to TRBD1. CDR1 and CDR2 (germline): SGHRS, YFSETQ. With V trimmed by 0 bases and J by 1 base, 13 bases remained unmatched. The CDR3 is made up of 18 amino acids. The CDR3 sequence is CASSLAGIPLGQSYEQYF. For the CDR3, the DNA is TGCGCCAGCAGCTTGGCCGGAATTCCCCTGGGACAGTCCTACGAGCAGTACTTC.

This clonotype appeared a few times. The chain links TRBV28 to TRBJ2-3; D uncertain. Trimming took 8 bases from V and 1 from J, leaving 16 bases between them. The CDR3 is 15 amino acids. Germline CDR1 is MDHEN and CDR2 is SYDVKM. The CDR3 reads CASQQSPQRTDTQYF. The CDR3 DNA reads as TGTGCCAGCCAGCAGTCCCCGCAGCGCACAGATACGCAGTATTTT.

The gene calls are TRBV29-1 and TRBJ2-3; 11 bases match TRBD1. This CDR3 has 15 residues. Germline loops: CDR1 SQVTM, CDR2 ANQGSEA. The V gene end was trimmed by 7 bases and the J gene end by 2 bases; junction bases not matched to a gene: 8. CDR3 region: CSGTGGAADTDTQYF. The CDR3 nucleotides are TGCAGCGGGACAGGGGGCGCGGCGGACACAGATACGCAGTATTTT.

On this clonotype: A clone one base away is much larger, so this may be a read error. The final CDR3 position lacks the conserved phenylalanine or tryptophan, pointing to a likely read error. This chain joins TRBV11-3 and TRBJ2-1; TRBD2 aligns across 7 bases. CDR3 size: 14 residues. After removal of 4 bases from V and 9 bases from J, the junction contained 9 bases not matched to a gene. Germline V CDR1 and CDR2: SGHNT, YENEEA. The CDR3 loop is CASSSYLERGEQFS. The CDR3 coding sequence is TGTGCCAGCAGCTCTTACCTCGAGCGGGGTGAGCAGTTCTCC.

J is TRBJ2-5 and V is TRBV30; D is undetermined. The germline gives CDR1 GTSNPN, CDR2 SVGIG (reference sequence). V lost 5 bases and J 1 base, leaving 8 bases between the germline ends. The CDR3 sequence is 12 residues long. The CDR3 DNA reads TGTGCCTGGCGAGGAGTCCAAGAGACCCAGTACTTC. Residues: CAWRGVQETQYF.

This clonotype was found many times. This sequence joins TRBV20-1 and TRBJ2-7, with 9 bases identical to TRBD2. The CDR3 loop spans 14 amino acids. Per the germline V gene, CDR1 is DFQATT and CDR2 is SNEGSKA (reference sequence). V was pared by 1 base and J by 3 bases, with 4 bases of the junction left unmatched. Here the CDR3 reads CSARVSGRNYEQYF. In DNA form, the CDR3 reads TGCAGTGCTAGAGTGAGCGGGAGGAACTACGAGCAGTACTTC.

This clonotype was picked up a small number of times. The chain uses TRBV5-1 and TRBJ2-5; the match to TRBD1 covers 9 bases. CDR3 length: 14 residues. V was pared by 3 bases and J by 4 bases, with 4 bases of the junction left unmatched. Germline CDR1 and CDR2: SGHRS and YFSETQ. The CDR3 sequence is CASSYGTGRETQYF. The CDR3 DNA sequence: TGCGCCAGCAGCTACGGGACAGGGAGAGAGACCCAGTACTTC.

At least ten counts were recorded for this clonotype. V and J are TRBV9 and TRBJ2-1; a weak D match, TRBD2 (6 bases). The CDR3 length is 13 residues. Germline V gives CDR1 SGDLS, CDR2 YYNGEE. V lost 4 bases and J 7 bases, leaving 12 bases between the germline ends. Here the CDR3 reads CASSLSGLNEQFF. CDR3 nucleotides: TGTGCCAGCAGCCTTAGCGGTTTGAATGAGCAGTTCTTC. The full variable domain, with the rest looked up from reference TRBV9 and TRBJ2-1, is DSGVTQTPKHLITATGQRVTLRCSPRSGDLSVYWYQQSLDQGLQFLIQYYNGEERAKGNILERFSAQQFPDLHSELNLSSLELGDSALYFCASSLSGLNEQFFGPGTRLTVL.

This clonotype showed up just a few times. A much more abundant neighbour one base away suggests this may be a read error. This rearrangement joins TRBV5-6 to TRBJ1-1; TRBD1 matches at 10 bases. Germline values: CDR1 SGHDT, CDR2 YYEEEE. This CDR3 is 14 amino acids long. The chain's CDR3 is CARSGDRGPTEAFF. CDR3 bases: TGTGCCCGCAGCGGCGACAGGGGGCCCACTGAAGCTTTCTTT.

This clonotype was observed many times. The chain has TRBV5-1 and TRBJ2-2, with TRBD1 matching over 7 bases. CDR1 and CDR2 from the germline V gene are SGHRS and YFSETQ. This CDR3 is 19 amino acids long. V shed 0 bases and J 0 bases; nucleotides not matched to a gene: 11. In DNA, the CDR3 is TGCGCCAGCAGCTTGGAAATAGGACAACAGGGGCCGAACACCGGGGAGCTGTTTTTT. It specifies CASSLEIGQQGPNTGELFF.

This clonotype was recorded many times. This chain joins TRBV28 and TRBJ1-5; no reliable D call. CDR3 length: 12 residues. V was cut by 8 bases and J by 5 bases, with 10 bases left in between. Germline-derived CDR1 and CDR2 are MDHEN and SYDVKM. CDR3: CASQLGYQPQHF. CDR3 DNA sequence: TGTGCCAGCCAGTTGGGCTATCAGCCCCAGCATTTT.

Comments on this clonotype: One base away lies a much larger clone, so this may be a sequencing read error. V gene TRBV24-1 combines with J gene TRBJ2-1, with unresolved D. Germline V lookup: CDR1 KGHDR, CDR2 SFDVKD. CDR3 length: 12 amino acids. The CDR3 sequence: CATSDLSNGQFF. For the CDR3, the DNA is TGTGCCACCAGTGATTTGAGTAATGGGCAGTTCTTC.

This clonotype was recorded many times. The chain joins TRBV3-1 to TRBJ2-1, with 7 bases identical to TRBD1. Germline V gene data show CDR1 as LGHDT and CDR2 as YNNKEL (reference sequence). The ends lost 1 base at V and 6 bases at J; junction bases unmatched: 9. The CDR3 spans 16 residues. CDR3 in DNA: TGTGCCAGCAGCCAAGGAACGGGACAGATTATCAATGAGCAGTTCTTC. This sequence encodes CASSQGTGQIINEQFF.

Written as DNA, the CDR3 is TGTGCCAGCAGCTTAGTGGCAGGGAACACTGAAGCTTTCTTT. Amino acids: CASSLVAGNTEAFF. The rearrangement joins TRBV7-9 to TRBJ1-1; D not resolved. The germline V gene encodes CDR1 SEHNR and CDR2 FQNEAQ (reference sequence). The CDR3 is 14 amino acids. Trimming removed 1 base at V and 1 base at J, with 7 bases between. The full variable domain, its missing parts supplied by reference TRBV7-9 and TRBJ1-1, is DTGVSQNPRHKITKRGQNVTFRCDPISEHNRLYWYRQTLGQGPEFLTYFQNEAQLEKSRLLSDRFSAERPKGSFSTLEIQRTEQGDSAMYLCASSLVAGNTEAFFGQGTRLTVV.

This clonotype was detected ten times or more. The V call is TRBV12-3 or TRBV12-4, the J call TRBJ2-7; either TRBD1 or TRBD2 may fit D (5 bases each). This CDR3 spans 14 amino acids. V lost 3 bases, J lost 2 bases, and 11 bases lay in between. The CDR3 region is CASSFPGRPYEQYF. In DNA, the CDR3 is TGTGCCAGCAGTTTTCCGGGACGGCCCTACGAGCAGTACTTC.

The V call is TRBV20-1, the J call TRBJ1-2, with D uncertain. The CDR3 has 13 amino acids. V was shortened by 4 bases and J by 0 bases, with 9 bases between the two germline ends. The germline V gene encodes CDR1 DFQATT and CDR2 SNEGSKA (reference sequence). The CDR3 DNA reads TGCAGTGCTATGGCCGGAGCTAACTATGGCTACACCTTC. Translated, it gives CSAMAGANYGYTF.

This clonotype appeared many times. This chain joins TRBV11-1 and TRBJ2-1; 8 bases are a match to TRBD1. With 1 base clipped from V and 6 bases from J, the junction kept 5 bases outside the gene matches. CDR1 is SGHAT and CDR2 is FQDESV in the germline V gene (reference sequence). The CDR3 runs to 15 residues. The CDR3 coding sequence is TGTGCCAGCAGCTTAGGGACAGGGTGGGCCAATGAGCAGTTCTTC. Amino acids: CASSLGTGWANEQFF.

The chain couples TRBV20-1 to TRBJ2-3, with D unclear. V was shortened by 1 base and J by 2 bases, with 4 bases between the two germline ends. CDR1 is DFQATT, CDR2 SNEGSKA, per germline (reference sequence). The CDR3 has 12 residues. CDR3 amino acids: CSARANTDTQYF. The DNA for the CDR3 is TGCAGTGCTAGAGCTAACACAGATACGCAGTATTTT.

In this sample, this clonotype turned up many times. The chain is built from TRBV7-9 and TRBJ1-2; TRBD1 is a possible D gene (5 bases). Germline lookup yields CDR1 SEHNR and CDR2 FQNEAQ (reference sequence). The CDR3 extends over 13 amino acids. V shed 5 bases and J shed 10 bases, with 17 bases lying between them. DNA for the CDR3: TGTGCCAGCAGCCGGGACCAACCCTACTTCTACACCTTC. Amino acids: CASSRDQPYFYTF.

Here the CDR3 DNA reads TGTGCCAGCAGCCGGGACAGGTTAGCGGATACGCAGTATTTT. Translating gives CASSRDRLADTQYF. This chain connects TRBV12-3 or TRBV12-4 to TRBJ2-3, with 8 bases fitting TRBD1. The CDR3 totals 14 residues. V lost 6 bases to trimming and J lost 6 bases; unmatched junction nucleotides: 8.